The clone carrying this T cell receptor beta chain has a single count. Its cognate antigen is unknown. One entry per CDR3 protein results from TCRdb running MiXCR on the reads. The table includes fewer than 900,000 distinct CDR3 sequences, about 29% detected once. The data stem from a study of T cell repertoires in cytomegalovirus infection. Study background: A matching HLA type, together with CMV infection, was signaled by public TCR beta signatures.

The CDR3 is 16 residues long. With 1 base removed from V and 2 bases from J, the gap between germline ends came to 12 bases. Germline CDR1 SGHVS, CDR2 FNYEAQ. The specimen comprised cultured CD8+ T cells from PBMCs, sampled from culture after CMV antigen stimulation. This clonotype was sampled from a human donor in good health (CMV status not recorded). Some clones in this sample may be carry-over from other donors' samples. The gene calls are TRBV7-6 and TRBJ2-1; maybe TRBD2 (5 bases). The CDR3 nucleotides read TGTGCCAGCAGCTTAGGTCGGAGGTCCCCCTACAATGAGCAGTTCTTC. This gives the protein CASSLGRRSPYNEQFF.